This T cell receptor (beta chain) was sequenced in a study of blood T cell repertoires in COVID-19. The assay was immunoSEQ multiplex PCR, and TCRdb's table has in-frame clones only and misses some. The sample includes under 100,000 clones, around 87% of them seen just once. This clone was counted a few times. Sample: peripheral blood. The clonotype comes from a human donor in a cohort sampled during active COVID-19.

The DNA for the CDR3 is TGTGCCAGCAGTTTAGCTAGCGGGAATAATTACAATGAGCAGTTCTTC. Translation gives CASSLASGNNYNEQFF. This chain links TRBV27 with TRBJ2-1; the match to TRBD2 covers 9 bases. The CDR3 runs 16 residues. The V gene's germline CDR1 is MNHEY and CDR2 SMNVEV (reference sequence). Trimming at V came to 2 bases and at J to 4 bases, leaving 6 bases not matched to a gene.